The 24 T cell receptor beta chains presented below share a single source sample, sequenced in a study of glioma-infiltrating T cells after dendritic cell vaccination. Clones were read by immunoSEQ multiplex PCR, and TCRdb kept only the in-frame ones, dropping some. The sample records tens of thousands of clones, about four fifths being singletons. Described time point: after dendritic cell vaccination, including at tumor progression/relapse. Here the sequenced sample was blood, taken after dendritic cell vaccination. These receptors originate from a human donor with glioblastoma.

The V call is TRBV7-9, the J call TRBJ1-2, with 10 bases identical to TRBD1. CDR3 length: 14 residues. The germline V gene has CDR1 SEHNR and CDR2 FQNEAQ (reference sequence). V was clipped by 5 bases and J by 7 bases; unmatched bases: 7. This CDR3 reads CASSKTGGRSGYTF. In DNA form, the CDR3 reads TGTGCCAGCAGCAAGACAGGGGGCAGATCTGGCTACACCTTC.

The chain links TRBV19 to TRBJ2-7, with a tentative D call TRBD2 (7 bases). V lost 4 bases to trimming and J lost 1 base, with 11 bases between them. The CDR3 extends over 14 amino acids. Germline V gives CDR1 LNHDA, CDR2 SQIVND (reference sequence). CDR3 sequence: CASSKGGVSYEQYF. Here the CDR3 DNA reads TGTGCCAGTAGTAAAGGGGGGGTGTCCTACGAGCAGTACTTC.

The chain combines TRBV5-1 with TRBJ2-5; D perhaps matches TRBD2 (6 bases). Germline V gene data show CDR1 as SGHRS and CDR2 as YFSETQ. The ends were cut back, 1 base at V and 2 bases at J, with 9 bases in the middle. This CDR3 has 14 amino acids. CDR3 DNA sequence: TGCGCCAGCAGCTTGATCGGGAGACAAGAGACCCAGTACTTC. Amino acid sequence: CASSLIGRQETQYF.

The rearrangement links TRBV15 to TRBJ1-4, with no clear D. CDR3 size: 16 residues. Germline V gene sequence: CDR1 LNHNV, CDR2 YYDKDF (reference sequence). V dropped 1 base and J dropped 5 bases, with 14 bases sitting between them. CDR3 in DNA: TGTGCCACCAGCAGAGCCGTGGGAGCCCGAAATGAAAAACTGTTTTTT. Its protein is CATSRAVGARNEKLFF. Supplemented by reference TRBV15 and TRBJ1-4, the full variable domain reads DAMVIQNPRYQVTQFGKPVTLSCSQTLNHNVMYWYQQKSSQAPKLLFHYYDKDFNNEADTPDNFQSRRPNTSFCFLDIRSPGLGDTAMYLCATSRAVGARNEKLFFGSGTQLSVL.

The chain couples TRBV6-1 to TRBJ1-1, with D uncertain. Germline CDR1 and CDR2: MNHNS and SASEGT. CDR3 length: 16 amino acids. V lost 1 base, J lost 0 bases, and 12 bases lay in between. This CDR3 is CASSEVLGSVNTEAFF. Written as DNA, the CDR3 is TGTGCCAGCAGTGAAGTTTTGGGCAGTGTGAACACTGAAGCTTTCTTT.

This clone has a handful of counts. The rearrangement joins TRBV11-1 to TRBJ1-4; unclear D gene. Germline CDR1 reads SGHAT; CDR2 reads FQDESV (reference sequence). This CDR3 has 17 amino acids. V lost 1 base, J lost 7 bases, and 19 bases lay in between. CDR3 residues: CASSLGFGGSASEKLFF. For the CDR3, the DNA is TGTGCCAGCAGCTTAGGATTTGGAGGGTCAGCAAGTGAAAAACTGTTTTTT.

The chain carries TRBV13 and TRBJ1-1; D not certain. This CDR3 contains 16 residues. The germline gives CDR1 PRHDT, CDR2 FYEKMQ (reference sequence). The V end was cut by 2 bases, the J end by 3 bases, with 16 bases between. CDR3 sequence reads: CASSLTSTERDTEAFF. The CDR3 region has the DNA TGTGCCAGCAGCTTAACGAGCACGGAGAGAGACACTGAAGCTTTCTTT.

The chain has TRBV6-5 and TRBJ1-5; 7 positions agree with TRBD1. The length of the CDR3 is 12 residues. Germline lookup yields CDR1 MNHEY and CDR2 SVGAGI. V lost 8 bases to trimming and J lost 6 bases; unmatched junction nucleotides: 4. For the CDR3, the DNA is TGTGCCAGCGGGACAGATAGTCAGCCCCAGCATTTT. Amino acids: CASGTDSQPQHF.

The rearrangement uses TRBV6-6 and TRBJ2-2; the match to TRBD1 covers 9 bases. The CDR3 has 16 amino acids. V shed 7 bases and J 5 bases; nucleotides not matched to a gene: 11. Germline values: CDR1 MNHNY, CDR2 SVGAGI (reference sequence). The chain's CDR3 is CASTDRDRAFTGELFF. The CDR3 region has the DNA TGTGCCAGCACGGACCGGGACAGGGCTTTTACCGGGGAGCTGTTTTTT.

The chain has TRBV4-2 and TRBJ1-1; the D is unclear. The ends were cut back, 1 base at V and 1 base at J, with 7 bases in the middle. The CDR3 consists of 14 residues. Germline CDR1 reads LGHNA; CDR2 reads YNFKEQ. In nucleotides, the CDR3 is TGTGCCAGCAGCCAAGGCCACGGGAACACTGAAGCTTTCTTT. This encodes CASSQGHGNTEAFF.

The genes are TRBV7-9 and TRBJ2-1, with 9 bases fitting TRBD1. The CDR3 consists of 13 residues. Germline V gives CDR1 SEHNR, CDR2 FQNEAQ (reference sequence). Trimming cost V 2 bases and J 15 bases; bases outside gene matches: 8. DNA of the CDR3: TGTGCCAGCAGCTTATCAGGGGGACAGGGATGGTTCTTC. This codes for CASSLSGGQGWFF.

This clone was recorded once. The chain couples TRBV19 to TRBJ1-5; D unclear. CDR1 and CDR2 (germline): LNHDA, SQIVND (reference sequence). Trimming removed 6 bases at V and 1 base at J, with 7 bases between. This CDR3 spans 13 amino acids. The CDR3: CASSPVSNQPQHF. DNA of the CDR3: TGTGCCAGTAGCCCAGTGAGCAATCAGCCCCAGCATTTT.

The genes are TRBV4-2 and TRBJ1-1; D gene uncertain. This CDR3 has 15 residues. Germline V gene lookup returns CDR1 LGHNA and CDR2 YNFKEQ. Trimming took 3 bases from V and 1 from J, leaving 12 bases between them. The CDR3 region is CASSHETGWNTEAFF. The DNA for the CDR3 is TGTGCCAGCAGCCATGAGACGGGATGGAACACTGAAGCTTTCTTT.

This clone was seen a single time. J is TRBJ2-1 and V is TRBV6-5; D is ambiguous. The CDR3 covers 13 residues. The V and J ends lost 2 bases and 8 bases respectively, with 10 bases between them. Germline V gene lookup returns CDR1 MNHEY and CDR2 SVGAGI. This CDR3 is CASSYINSYEQFF. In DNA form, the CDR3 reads TGTGCCAGCAGTTACATCAACAGCTATGAGCAGTTCTTC.

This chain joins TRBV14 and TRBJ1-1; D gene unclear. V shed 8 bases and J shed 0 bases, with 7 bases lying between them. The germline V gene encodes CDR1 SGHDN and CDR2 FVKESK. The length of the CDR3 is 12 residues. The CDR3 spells CASGLVNTEAFF. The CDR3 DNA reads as TGTGCCAGCGGCTTGGTGAACACTGAAGCTTTCTTT.

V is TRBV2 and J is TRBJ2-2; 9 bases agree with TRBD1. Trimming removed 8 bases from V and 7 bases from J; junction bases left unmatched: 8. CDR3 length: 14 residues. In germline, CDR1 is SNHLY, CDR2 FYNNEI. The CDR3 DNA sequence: TGTGCCAGCGGCCGGGACAGGGTGGTCGGGGAGCTGTTTTTT. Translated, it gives CASGRDRVVGELFF.

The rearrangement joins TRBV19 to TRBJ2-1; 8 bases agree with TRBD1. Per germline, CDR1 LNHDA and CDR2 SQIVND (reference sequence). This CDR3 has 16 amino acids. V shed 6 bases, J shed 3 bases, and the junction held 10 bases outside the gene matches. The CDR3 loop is CASSLQGESFYNEQFF. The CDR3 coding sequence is TGTGCCAGTAGCCTACAGGGGGAAAGTTTCTACAATGAGCAGTTCTTC.

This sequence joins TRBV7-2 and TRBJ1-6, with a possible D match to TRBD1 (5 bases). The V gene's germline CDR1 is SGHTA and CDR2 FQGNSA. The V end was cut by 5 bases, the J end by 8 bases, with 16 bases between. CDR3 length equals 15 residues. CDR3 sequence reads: CASSLQGSGDSPLHF. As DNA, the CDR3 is TGTGCCAGCAGCCTCCAGGGTTCGGGGGATTCACCCCTCCACTTT.

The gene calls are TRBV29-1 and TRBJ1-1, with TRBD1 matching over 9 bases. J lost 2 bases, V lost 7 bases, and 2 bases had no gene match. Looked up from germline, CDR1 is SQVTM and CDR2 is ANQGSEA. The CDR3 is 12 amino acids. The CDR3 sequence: CSADRGNTEAFF. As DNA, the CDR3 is TGCAGCGCGGACAGGGGAAACACTGAAGCTTTCTTT.

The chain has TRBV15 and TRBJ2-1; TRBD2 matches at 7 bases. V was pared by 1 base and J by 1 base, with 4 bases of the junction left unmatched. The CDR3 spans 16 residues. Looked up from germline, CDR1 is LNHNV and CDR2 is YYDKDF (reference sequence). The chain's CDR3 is CATSRGGEGSYNEQFF. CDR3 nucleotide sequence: TGTGCCACCAGCAGAGGAGGGGAGGGTTCCTACAATGAGCAGTTCTTC.

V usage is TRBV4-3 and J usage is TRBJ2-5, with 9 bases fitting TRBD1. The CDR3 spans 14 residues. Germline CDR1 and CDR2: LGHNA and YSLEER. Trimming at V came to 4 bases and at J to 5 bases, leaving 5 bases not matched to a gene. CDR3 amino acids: CASSPDRGPETQYF. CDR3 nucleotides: TGCGCCAGCAGCCCGGACAGGGGTCCGGAGACCCAGTACTTC.

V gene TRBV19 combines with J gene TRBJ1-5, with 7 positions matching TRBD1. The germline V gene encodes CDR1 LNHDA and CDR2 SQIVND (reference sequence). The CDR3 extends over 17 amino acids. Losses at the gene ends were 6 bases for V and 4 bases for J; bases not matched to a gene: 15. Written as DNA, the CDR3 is TGTGCCAGTAGGATCACTTGGGACAGTGGGACAAATCAGCCCCAGCATTTT. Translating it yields CASRITWDSGTNQPQHF.

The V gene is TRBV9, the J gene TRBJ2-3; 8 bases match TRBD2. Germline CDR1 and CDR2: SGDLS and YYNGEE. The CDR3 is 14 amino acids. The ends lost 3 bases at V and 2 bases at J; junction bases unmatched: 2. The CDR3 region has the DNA TGTGCCAGCAGCGGCGGGGGGCCCACAGATACGCAGTATTTT. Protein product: CASSGGGPTDTQYF.

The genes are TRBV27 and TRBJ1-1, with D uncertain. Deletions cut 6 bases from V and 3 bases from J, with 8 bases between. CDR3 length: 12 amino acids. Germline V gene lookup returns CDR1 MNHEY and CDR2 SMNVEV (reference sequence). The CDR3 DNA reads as TGTGCCAGCAGGAGCCCGGACACTGAAGCTTTCTTT. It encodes CASRSPDTEAFF.